This T cell receptor (beta chain) was sequenced during a study of radiation and T cells in renal cell carcinoma. The time point was: baseline pretreatment blood. As for treatment: 15 Gy SBRT to primary tumor, nephrectomy 4 weeks later. Measured with immunoSEQ multiplex PCR; TCRdb has only the in-frame clones, and not every one. The table includes approximately 90,000 clones, approximately 86% detected once. V gave up 3 bases and J gave up 8 bases, with 5 bases separating them. Germline V CDR1 and CDR2: MDHEN, SYDVKM. The CDR3 consists of 12 residues. The TCR was taken from a man aged 50 to 59 with renal cell carcinoma. The genes are TRBV28 and TRBJ1-6; D gene unclear. Specimen: blood, collected from a patient whose treatment included radiotherapy and nephrectomy. The CDR3 DNA follows: TGTGCCAGCAGTTTTGGAGATTCACCCCTCCACTTT. Its translation: CASSFGDSPLHF.